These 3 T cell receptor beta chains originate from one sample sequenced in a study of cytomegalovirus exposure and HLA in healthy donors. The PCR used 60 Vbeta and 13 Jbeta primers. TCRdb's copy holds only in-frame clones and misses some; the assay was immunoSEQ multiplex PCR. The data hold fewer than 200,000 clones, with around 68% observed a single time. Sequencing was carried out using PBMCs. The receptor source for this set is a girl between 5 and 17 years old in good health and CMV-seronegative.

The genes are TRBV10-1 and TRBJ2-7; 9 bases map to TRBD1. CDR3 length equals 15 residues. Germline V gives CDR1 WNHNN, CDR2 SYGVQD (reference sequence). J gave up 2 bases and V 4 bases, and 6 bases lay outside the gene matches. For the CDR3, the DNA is TGCGCCAGCAGTGGGGGGACAGGGCCCCCCTACGAGCAGTACTTC. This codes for CASSGGTGPPYEQYF.

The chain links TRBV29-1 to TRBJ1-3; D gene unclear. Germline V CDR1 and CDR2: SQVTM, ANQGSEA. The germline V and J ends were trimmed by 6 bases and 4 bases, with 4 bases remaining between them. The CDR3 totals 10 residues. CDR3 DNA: TGCAGCGTGGCCGGAAACACCATATATTTT. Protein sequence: CSVAGNTIYF. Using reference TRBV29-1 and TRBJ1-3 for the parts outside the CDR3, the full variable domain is SAVISQKPSRDICQRGTSLTIQCQVDSQVTMMFWYRQQPGQSLTLIATANQGSEATYESGFVIDKFPISRPNLTFSTLTVSNMSPEDSSIYLCSVAGNTIYFGEGSWLTVV.

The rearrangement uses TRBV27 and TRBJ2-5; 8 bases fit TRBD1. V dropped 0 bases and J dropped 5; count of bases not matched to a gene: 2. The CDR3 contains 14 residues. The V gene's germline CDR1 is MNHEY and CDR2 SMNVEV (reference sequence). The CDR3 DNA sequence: TGTGCCAGCAGTTTATCGGACAGGGTTGAGACCCAGTACTTC. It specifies CASSLSDRVETQYF.